This T cell receptor (beta chain) was recorded in a study of identical twins. Per germline, CDR1 SEHNR and CDR2 FQNEAQ (reference sequence). J gave up 4 bases and V 4 bases, and 9 bases lay outside the gene matches. The CDR3 extends over 16 amino acids. Each CDR3 protein is one row after TCRdb ran MiXCR on the 5' RACE reads. This table has a few hundred thousand distinct CDR3 sequences, roughly 7.1% appearing once. These data also formed part of another study, on T cells expressing NK-cell markers.

Sequencing was performed on CD8+ T cells sorted from blood. This chain joins TRBV7-9 and TRBJ2-3, with TRBD2 identical over 9 bases. This clonotype originated in a woman under 30 in good health. The CDR3 loop reads CASSSPGASGADTQYF. CDR3 coding DNA: TGTGCCAGCAGCTCCCCTGGCGCTAGCGGGGCAGATACGCAGTATTTT.